A single sample is the source of the 6 T cell receptor beta chains below, sequenced in a study of identical twins. TCRdb re-called the 5' RACE reads with MiXCR, one entry per CDR3 protein. The sample holds 600,000 to 850,000 distinct CDR3 sequences, 15% to 20% seen once. These data are also associated with another study on T cells expressing NK-cell markers.

Sequencing was performed on PBMCs. Source of these receptors: a woman between 18 and 30 years old in good health.

This clonotype has only a few counts. The chain links TRBV7-9 to TRBJ1-2; D is possibly TRBD1 (6 bases). V gave up 0 bases and J gave up 8 bases, with 16 bases separating them. The germline CDR1 and CDR2 sequences are SEHNR and FQNEAQ (reference sequence). CDR3 size: 15 residues. CDR3 nucleotide sequence: TGTGCCAGCAGCTTAGCGGAAACAGGGTTTCGCGGCTACACCTTC. Its protein is CASSLAETGFRGYTF.

The chain has TRBV6-2 or TRBV6-3 and TRBJ2-1; D possibly corresponds to TRBD2 (5 bases). Germline CDR1 MNHEY, CDR2 SVGEGT. V lost 5 bases, J lost 7 bases, and 12 bases lay in between. CDR3 length equals 13 residues. The CDR3 bases are TGTGCCAGCAGTCGGCGGGTCAGGAATGAGCAGTTCTTC. The encoded protein is CASSRRVRNEQFF.

V usage is TRBV7-3 and J usage is TRBJ2-7; a possible D gene is TRBD1 (6 bases). Germline assignment: CDR1 SGHTA and CDR2 FQGTGA. Trimming shortened V by 1 base and J by 5 bases, and 12 bases separated the two germline ends. The CDR3 sequence is 14 residues long. This CDR3 reads CASSLKTGPNEQYF. The CDR3, as DNA: TGTGCCAGCAGCTTAAAGACAGGCCCGAACGAGCAGTACTTC. Together with reference TRBV7-3 and TRBJ2-7, the CDR3 gives the full variable domain: GAGVSQTPSNKVTEKGKYVELRCDPISGHTALYWYRQSLGQGPEFLIYFQGTGAADDSGLPNDRFFAVRPEGSVSTLKIQRTERGDSAVYLCASSLKTGPNEQYFGPGTRLTVT.

This chain links TRBV24-1 with TRBJ2-2; 7 nucleotides agree with TRBD2. V dropped 3 bases and J dropped 5; count of bases not matched to a gene: 11. The CDR3 totals 17 residues. Germline CDR1 reads KGHDR; CDR2 reads SFDVKD. The CDR3: CATSDSEARGRTGELFF. CDR3 in DNA: TGTGCCACCAGTGATAGTGAGGCGCGGGGGAGAACCGGGGAGCTGTTTTTT.

This chain joins TRBV20-1 and TRBJ1-1; D remains unclear. Germline CDR1 reads DFQATT; CDR2 reads SNEGSKA (reference sequence). The V gene lost 1 base and the J gene lost 0 bases, with 21 bases spanning the gap. This CDR3 contains 18 residues. The CDR3, as DNA: TGCAGTGCTAGAGGATCTTCGGCAGCTCGTTTTATGAACACTGAAGCTTTCTTT. The encoded protein is CSARGSSAARFMNTEAFF.

This clonotype was observed many times. This chain connects TRBV20-1 to TRBJ2-2; D ambiguous. Trimming removed 6 bases from V and 7 bases from J, with 9 bases in between. Germline lookup yields CDR1 DFQATT and CDR2 SNEGSKA (reference sequence). The CDR3 is made up of 11 amino acids. The DNA of the CDR3 is TGCAGTGCGCCTCTGCTCGGGGAGCTGTTTTTT. This encodes CSAPLLGELFF.